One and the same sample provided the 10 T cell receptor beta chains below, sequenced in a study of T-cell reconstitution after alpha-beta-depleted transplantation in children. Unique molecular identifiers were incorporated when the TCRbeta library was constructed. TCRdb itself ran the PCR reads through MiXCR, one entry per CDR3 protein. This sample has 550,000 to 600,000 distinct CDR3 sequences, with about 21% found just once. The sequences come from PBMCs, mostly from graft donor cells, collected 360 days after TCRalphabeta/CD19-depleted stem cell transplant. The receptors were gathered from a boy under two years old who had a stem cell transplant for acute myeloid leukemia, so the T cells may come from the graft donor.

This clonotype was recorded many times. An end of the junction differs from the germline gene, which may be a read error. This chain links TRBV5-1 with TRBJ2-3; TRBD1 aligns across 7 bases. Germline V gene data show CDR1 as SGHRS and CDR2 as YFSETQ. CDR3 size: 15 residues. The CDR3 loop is CASTLRGQSTDTQYF. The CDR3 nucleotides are TGCGCCAGCACCTTGAGGGGGCAGAGCACAGATACGCAGTATTTT.

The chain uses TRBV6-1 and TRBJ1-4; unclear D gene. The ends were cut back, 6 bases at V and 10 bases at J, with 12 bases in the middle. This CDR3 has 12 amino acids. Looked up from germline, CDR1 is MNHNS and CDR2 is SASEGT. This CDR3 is CASSRTEGKLFF. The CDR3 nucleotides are TGTGCCAGCAGCCGGACCGAGGGAAAACTGTTTTTT.

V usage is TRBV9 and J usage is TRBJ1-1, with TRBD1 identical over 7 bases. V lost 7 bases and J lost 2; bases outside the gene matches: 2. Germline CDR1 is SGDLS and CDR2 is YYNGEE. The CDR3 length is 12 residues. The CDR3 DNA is TGTGCCAGCCGGGACAGCAACACTGAAGCTTTCTTT. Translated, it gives CASRDSNTEAFF.

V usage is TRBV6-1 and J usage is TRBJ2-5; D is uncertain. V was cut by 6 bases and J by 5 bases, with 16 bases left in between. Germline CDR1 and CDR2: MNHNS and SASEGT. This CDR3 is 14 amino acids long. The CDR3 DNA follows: TGTGCCAGCAGCCAGTCGGACCGAACGGAGACCCAGTACTTC. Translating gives CASSQSDRTETQYF.

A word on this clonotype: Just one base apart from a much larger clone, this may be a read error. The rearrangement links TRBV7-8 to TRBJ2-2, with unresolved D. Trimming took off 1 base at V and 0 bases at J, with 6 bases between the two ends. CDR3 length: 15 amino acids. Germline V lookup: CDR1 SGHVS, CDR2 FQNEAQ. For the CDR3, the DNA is TGTGCCAGCAGCTTAGTGGTCCCGAACACCGGGGAGCTGTTTTTT. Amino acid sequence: CASSLVVPNTGELFF.

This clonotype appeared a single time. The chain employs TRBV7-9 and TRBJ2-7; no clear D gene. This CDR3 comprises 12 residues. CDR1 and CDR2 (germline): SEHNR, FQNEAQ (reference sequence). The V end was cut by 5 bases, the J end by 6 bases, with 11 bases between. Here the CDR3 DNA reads TGTGCCAGCAGCGAGGTAAAAGCCGAGCAGTACTTC. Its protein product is CASSEVKAEQYF.

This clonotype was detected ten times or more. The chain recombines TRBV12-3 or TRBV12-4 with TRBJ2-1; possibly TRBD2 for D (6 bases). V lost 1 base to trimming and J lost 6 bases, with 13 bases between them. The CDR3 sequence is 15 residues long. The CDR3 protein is CASSLVGGLSNEQFF. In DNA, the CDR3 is TGTGCCAGCAGTTTAGTGGGGGGACTCAGCAATGAGCAGTTCTTC.

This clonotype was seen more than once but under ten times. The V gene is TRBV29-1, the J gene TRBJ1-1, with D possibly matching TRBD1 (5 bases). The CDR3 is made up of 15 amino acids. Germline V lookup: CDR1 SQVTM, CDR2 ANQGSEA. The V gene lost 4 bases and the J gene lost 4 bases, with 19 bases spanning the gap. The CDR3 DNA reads TGCAGCGTTGTTTCGGGACCCGAGGCGGGCACTGAAGCTTTCTTT. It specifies CSVVSGPEAGTEAFF.

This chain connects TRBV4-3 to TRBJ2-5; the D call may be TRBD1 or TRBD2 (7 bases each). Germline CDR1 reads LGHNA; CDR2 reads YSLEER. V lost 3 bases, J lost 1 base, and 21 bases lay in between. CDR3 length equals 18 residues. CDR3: CASSHHLRGEGAQETQYF. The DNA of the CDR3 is TGCGCCAGCAGCCACCACCTACGCGGGGAGGGGGCCCAAGAGACCCAGTACTTC.

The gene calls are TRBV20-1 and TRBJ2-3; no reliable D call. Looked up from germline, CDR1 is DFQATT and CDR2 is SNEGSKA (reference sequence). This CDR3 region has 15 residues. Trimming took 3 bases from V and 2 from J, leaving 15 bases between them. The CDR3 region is CSASPADIITDTQYF. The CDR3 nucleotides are TGCAGTGCTAGTCCGGCCGACATCATCACAGATACGCAGTATTTT.